The clone carrying this T cell receptor (beta chain) was picked up many times. Its antigen is as yet unknown. This record comes from a study of metastatic and nonmetastatic thyroid tumors. Turning to the study itself: Peripheral blood and tumor or nodule samples from malignant and benign thyroid patients were compared. Study-wide points: It was reported that TCR beta diversity was significantly higher in malignant thyroid tumors than benign nodules, in blood and tumor.

In the original processing: The authors used CDR3 differences across clinicopathological groups to build a distant-metastasis classifier for papillary thyroid cancer. TCRdb reassembled clones from the PCR reads with MiXCR. TCRdb, not the authors, supplied the V and J calls. The repertoire holds about 70,000 clones, roughly a sixth seen once, with 10% to 15% in the top ten. The V and J ends lost 6 bases and 3 bases respectively, with 9 bases between them. Germline loops: CDR1 LGHDT, CDR2 YNNKEL (reference sequence). The CDR3 consists of 13 residues. No patient received treatment before thyroid surgery.

Sample: blood. This chain links TRBV3-1 with TRBJ1-5, with D uncertain. This TCR came from a female donor with papillary thyroid cancer or a benign thyroid nodule (not recorded which). Some clones in this sample may be carry-over from other donors' samples. CDR3 DNA: TGTGCCAGCAGTACATCCCCCAATCAGCCCCAGCATTTT. As protein: CASSTSPNQPQHF.